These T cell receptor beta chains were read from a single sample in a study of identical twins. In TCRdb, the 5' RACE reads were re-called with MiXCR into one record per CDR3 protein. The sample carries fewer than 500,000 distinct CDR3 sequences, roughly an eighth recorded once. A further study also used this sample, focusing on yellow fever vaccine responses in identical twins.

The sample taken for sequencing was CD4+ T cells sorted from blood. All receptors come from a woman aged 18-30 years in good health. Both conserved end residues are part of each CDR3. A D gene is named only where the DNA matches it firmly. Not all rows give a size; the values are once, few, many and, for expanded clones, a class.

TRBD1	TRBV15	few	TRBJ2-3	TGTGCCACCAGCAAGGAAAGAACAGGGGGAAGCACAGATACGCAGTATTTT	CATSKERTGGSTDTQYF
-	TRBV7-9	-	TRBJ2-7	TGTGCCAGCAGCTTAAGGGGAGTCTACGAGCAGTACTTC	CASSLRGVYEQYF
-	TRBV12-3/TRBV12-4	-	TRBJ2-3	TGTGCCAGCGGCGGGGAATACACAGATACGCAGTATTTT	CASGGEYTDTQYF
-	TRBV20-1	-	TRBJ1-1	TGCAGTGTGAGCAGATCGAACACTGAAGCTTTCTTT	CSVSRSNTEAFF
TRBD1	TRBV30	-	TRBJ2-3	TGTGCCTGGAGCGGGACAGAGAAGCTAGATACGCAGTATTTT	CAWSGTEKLDTQYF
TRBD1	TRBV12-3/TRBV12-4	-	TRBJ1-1	TGTGCCAGCAGAAGGACAGGGGACACTGAAGCTTTCTTT	CASRRTGDTEAFF
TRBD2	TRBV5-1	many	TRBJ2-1	TGCGCCAGCAGCATGAACCGGGGGGGCCTAGCGGGCTACAATGAGCAGTTCTTC	CASSMNRGGLAGYNEQFF
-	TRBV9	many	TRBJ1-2	TGTGCCAGCAGCTCTGGACGGAACTATGGCTACACCTTC	CASSSGRNYGYTF
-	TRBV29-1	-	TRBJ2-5	TGCAGCGTCGTCGCTGAGACCCAGTACTTC	CSVVAETQYF
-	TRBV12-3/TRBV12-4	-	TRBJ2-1	TGTGCCAGCAGCCCGAGACTGGATTACAATGAGCAGTTCTTC	CASSPRLDYNEQFF
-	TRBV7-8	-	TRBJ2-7	TGTGCCAGCAGCTTAGGTCCTATTAGCCAGGAGCAGTACTTC	CASSLGPISQEQYF
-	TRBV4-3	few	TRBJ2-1	TGCGCCAGCAGCCAAGACCGGGAGAGAAGGGGCAATGAGCAGTTCTTC	CASSQDRERRGNEQFF
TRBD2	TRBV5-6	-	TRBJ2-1	TGTGCCAGCAGCTTTTTTCGGCGCCTAGCGGTCTCCTACAATGAGCAGTTCTTC	CASSFFRRLAVSYNEQFF
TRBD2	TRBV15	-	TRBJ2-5	TGTGCCACCAGCAGAATAACTAGCGGCCAAGAGACCCAGTACTTC	CATSRITSGQETQYF
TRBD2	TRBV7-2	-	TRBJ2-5	TGTGCCAGCAGGGCCTCGGGGGGGCCCCCAGAGACCCAGTACTTC	CASRASGGPPETQYF